The 5 T cell receptor beta chains below all came from one sample that was sequenced in a study of radiation and T cells in renal cell carcinoma. The time point: blood 2 weeks post-SBRT. Treatment defined: 15 Gy SBRT to primary tumor, nephrectomy 4 weeks later. Assay used: immunoSEQ multiplex PCR; TCRdb lists only in-frame clones, some missing. The sample contains around 130,000 clones, around nine tenths of which appear only once. The sequencing here drew on blood, taken from a patient whose treatment included radiotherapy and nephrectomy. The receptors were gathered from an older woman with renal cell carcinoma.

This chain joins TRBV30 and TRBJ2-3, with 8 bases identical to TRBD2. V was clipped by 7 bases and J by 4 bases; unmatched bases: 10. The CDR3 consists of 14 residues. CDR1 is GTSNPN and CDR2 is SVGIG in the germline V gene (reference sequence). The CDR3 nucleotides are TGTGCCTTGGGAATAGCGGGGCCTCCAGATACGCAGTATTTT. Its protein product is CALGIAGPPDTQYF.

This clone appeared a single time. The rearrangement links TRBV19 to TRBJ2-3; 13 bases are a match to TRBD2. Germline CDR1 and CDR2: LNHDA and SQIVND (reference sequence). V shed 4 bases, J shed 0 bases, and the junction held 7 bases outside the gene matches. The CDR3 sequence is 18 residues long. The CDR3 is CASSRTSGGASSTDTQYF. The DNA for the CDR3 is TGTGCCAGTAGTAGAACTAGCGGGGGGGCCTCGAGCACAGATACGCAGTATTTT.

The chain joins TRBV6-5 to TRBJ2-3; D gene unclear. The CDR3 loop spans 12 amino acids. Germline CDR1 and CDR2: MNHEY and SVGAGI. The V end was cut by 8 bases, the J end by 0 bases, with 6 bases between. CDR3 bases: TGTGCCAGCCGCGGAAGCACAGATACGCAGTATTTT. It yields the protein CASRGSTDTQYF.

This sequence joins TRBV30 and TRBJ2-5; D might be TRBD1 (5 bases). The germline gives CDR1 GTSNPN, CDR2 SVGIG (reference sequence). This CDR3 comprises 14 residues. V lost 1 base and J 1 base, leaving 10 bases between the germline ends. CDR3 in amino acids: CAWSAGKGQETQYF. The CDR3 DNA follows: TGTGCCTGGAGTGCAGGGAAGGGCCAAGAGACCCAGTACTTC.

V and J are TRBV5-4 and TRBJ2-7; D might be TRBD1 (6 bases). The V gene lost 0 bases and the J gene lost 12 bases, with 13 bases spanning the gap. This CDR3 has 12 amino acids. Germline assignment: CDR1 SGHNT and CDR2 YYREEE (reference sequence). Here the CDR3 DNA reads TGTGCCAGCAGCTTGGCCAACTCGGACAGGTACTTC. Translating it yields CASSLANSDRYF.